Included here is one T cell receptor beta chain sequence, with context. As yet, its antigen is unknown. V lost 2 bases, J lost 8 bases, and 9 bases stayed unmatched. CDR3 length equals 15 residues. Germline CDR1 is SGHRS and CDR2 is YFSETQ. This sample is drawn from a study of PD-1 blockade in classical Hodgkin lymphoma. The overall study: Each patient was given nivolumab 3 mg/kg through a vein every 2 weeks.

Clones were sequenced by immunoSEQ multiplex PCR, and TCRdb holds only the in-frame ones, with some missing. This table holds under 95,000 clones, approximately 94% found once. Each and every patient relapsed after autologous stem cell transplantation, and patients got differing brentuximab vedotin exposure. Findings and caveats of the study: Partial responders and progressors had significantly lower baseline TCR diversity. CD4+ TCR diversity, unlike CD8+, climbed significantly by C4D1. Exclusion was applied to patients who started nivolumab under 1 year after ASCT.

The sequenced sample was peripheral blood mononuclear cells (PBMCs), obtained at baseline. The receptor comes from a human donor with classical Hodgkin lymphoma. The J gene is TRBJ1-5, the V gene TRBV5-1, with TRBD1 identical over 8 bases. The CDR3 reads CASSFGTGALEPQHF. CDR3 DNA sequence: TGCGCCAGCAGCTTTGGGACAGGTGCCCTTGAGCCCCAGCATTTT. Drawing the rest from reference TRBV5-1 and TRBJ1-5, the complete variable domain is KAGVTQTPRYLIKTRGQQVTLSCSPISGHRSVSWYQQTPGQGLQFLFEYFSETQRNKGNFPGRFSGRQFSNSRSEMNVSTLELGDSALYLCASSFGTGALEPQHFGDGTRLSIL.